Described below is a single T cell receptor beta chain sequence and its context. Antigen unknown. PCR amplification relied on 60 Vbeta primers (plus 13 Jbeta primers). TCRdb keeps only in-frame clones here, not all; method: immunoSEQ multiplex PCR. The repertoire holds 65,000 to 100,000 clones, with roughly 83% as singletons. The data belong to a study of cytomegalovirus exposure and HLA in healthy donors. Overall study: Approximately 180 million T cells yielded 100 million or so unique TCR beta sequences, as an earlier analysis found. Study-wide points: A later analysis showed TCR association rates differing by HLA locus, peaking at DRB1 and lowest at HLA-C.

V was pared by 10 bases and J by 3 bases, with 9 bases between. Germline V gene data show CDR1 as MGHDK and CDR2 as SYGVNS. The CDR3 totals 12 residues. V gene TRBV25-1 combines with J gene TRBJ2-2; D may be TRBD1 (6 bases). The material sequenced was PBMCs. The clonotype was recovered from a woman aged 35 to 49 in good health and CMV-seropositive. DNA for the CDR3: TGTGCCACCAAGGGGGACACCGGGGAGCTGTTTTTT. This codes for CATKGDTGELFF.